The present T cell receptor (beta chain) was sequenced within a study of blood T cell repertoires in COVID-19. Study context: Material from acute and convalescent COVID-19 was sourced from the United States, Italy and Spain.

As originally analysed: Estimates of nucleated cell counts were drawn from the amplification of reference gene primers. The repertoire was sequenced with immunoSEQ multiplex PCR; TCRdb's copy has only in-frame clones and lacks some. V, J and clone size were drawn from that table, and D and trimming were deduced from the DNA. Among fewer than 250,000 clones listed, 84% were seen once. CDR1 and CDR2 from the germline V gene are WNHNN and SYGVQD (reference sequence). The CDR3 extends over 12 amino acids. V was pared by 6 bases and J by 3 bases, with 1 base of the junction left unmatched. Concerning this clone: Other DNA sequences within the sample encode an identical CDR3.

The material sequenced was peripheral blood. This chain connects TRBV10-1 to TRBJ1-1, with 7 bases matching TRBD1. The origin of this receptor is a man aged 45 to 65 with acute or convalescent COVID-19. The CDR3 sequence: CASSTGDTEAFF. CDR3 DNA sequence: TGCGCCAGCAGCACAGGGGACACTGAAGCTTTCTTT.